A selection of T cell receptor beta chains follows, all from one sample in a study of CD8 T cells in Susac syndrome. TCRdb used MiXCR to reprocess the immunoSEQ multiplex PCR reads, holding one entry per CDR3 protein. The sample has approximately 90,000 distinct CDR3 sequences, around 93% seen once. Input material: CD8+ T cells from PBMCs. All receptors come from a human donor in good health. Each CDR3 is given with its conserved first and last residue. The D gene is left open where the match is weak. Where a row states a size, it is once, few, many or the class of an expanded clone; other rows omit it.

.	TRBV7-9	TRBJ1-1	14	.	CASSLSGGPTEAFF	TGTGCCAGCAGCTTAAGTGGGGGGCCCACTGAAGCTTTCTTT
once	TRBV10-3	TRBJ1-5	16	.	CAISESRDTRNQPQHF	TGTGCCATCAGTGAGTCCCGGGACACCCGAAATCAGCCCCAGCATTTT
.	TRBV9	TRBJ1-5	14	.	CASSVGGPNQPQHF	TGTGCCAGCAGCGTAGGGGGCCCTAATCAGCCCCAGCATTTT
.	TRBV11-2	TRBJ2-5	14	.	CASSLAPSGETQYF	TGTGCCAGCAGCTTAGCTCCCAGCGGTGAGACCCAGTACTTC
.	TRBV5-6	TRBJ1-6	17	.	CASSLGAEGQGNSPLHF	TGTGCCAGCAGCTTGGGTGCGGAGGGTCAGGGGAATTCACCCCTCCACTTT
.	TRBV10-2	TRBJ2-7	12	.	CASSESFYEQYF	TGCGCCAGCAGTGAGAGTTTTTACGAGCAGTACTTC
.	TRBV3-1	TRBJ2-7	14	TRBD1	CASSLGQGAEEQYF	TGTGCCAGCAGCCTAGGACAGGGGGCTGAAGAGCAGTACTTC
few	TRBV10-3	TRBJ2-6	16	TRBD2	CAISSGGDSGANVLTF	TGTGCCATCAGTAGCGGGGGGGACTCTGGGGCCAACGTCCTGACTTTC
.	TRBV13	TRBJ2-5	14	.	CASSSEVVPKTQYF	TGTGCCAGCAGCTCCGAAGTTGTCCCAAAGACCCAGTACTTC
.	TRBV10-1	TRBJ2-5	15	TRBD2	CASSESAGVNETQYF	TGCGCCAGCAGTGAGTCCGCGGGGGTCAACGAGACCCAGTACTTC
.	TRBV19	TRBJ2-6	16	.	CASSIDGGSGANVLTF	TGTGCCAGTAGTATAGATGGGGGCTCTGGGGCCAACGTCCTGACTTTC
.	TRBV3-1	TRBJ2-1	15	.	CASSHLRSSYNEQFF	TGTGCCAGCAGCCATCTAAGGAGCTCCTACAATGAGCAGTTCTTC
.	TRBV2	TRBJ2-5	14	.	CASRPSDGAPTQYF	TGTGCCAGCAGACCCTCGGACGGGGCCCCGACCCAGTACTTC
.	TRBV12-3/TRBV12-4	TRBJ2-2	16	.	CASSFIPGGLTGELFF	TGTGCCAGCAGTTTTATCCCGGGGGGCCTCACCGGGGAGCTGTTTTTT
.	TRBV20-1	TRBJ2-7	13	.	CSARVGYSYEQYF	TGCAGTGCTAGAGTGGGCTATTCCTACGAGCAGTACTTC
.	TRBV7-9	TRBJ1-5	13	.	CASSPAPHQPQHF	TGTGCCAGCAGCCCGGCCCCCCATCAGCCCCAGCATTTT
.	TRBV19	TRBJ1-1	14	TRBD1	CASSNLRTGTEAFF	TGTGCCAGTAGTAATCTAAGGACAGGAACTGAAGCTTTCTTT
.	TRBV27	TRBJ2-7	13	.	CASSLGQVSEQYF	TGTGCCAGCAGTTTAGGCCAGGTGTCCGAGCAGTACTTC